A single TCR beta chain is shown here with its context. Sequenced by immunoSEQ multiplex PCR; TCRdb stores in-frame clones only, minus some. The sample records hundreds of thousands of clones, about 87% being singletons. The germline V and J ends were trimmed by 8 bases and 5 bases, with 19 bases remaining between them. CDR1 SQVTM and CDR2 ANQGSEA come from the germline V gene. The CDR3 is made up of 14 amino acids. This entry is derived from a study of blood T cell repertoires in COVID-19. The sequence was collected from a woman between 18 and 29 years old with acute or convalescent COVID-19. Material: peripheral blood. V is TRBV29-1 and J is TRBJ2-1; possibly TRBD1 for D (7 bases). CDR3 protein: CSSTWRGPDNEQFF. Written as DNA, the CDR3 is TGCAGCTCAACGTGGAGGGGGCCGGACAATGAGCAGTTCTTC.